These T cell receptor beta chains were read from a single sample in a study of CD8 T cells in Susac syndrome. TCRdb itself ran the immunoSEQ multiplex PCR reads through MiXCR, one entry per CDR3 protein. The sample consists of roughly 80,000 distinct CDR3 sequences, less than 95% of them appearing once. Material for sequencing was CD8+ T cells from PBMCs. These receptor sequences come from a human donor with Susac syndrome. Each CDR3 is given with its conserved first and last residue. D genes are given only for firm matches. Clone sizes are given selectively: once, few, many, or a class where the clone is expanded.

TRBJ2-1 | . | TRBV5-6 | . | CASSLGASNEQFF | TGTGCCAGCAGCTTAGGGGCAAGCAATGAGCAGTTCTTC
TRBJ1-2 | . | TRBV7-9 | . | CASSPGHTYGYTF | TGTGCCAGCAGCCCGGGACACACCTATGGCTACACCTTC
TRBJ2-2 | . | TRBV9 | . | CASSVEWGASGELFF | TGTGCCAGCAGCGTAGAATGGGGGGCTTCCGGGGAGCTGTTTTTT
TRBJ1-2 | . | TRBV7-3 | . | CASSFGTSGGYTF | TGTGCCAGCAGCTTCGGGACAAGCGGGGGCTACACCTTC
TRBJ2-4 | . | TRBV5-1 | TRBD2 | CASSLDGGEGNIQYF | TGCGCCAGCAGCTTGGACGGGGGGGAGGGAAACATTCAGTACTTC
TRBJ2-3 | . | TRBV19 | . | CASSIMGVTKPDTQYF | TGTGCCAGTAGTATAATGGGGGTCACGAAGCCAGATACGCAGTATTTT
TRBJ1-6 | . | TRBV27 | . | CASSFGPRGDSPLHF | TGTGCCAGCAGCTTCGGACCCAGGGGCGATTCACCCCTCCACTTT
TRBJ2-1 | . | TRBV12-3/TRBV12-4 | . | CASSPGVNNEQFF | TGTGCCAGCAGTCCCGGGGTCAACAATGAGCAGTTCTTC
TRBJ2-3 | few | TRBV9 | TRBD1 | CASSLGQGRTDTQYF | TGTGCCAGCAGCCTTGGACAGGGGAGGACAGATACGCAGTATTTT
TRBJ1-2 | once | TRBV20-1 | . | CSANAAGGYGYTF | TGCAGTGCCAACGCAGCGGGAGGCTATGGCTACACCTTC